This TCR beta chain was captured in a study of blood T cell repertoires in COVID-19. Overall study context: The United States, Italy and Spain supplied acute and convalescent COVID-19 samples.

The CDR3 length is 15 residues. Trimming stripped 1 base from V and 1 base from J, with 11 bases between. Germline CDR1 reads MGHRA; CDR2 reads YSYEKL. This clone was found a few times. The recovered donors of Cohort 3 showed two negative PCRs, clearance, or symptom resolution. Method: immunoSEQ multiplex PCR; TCRdb's copy keeps in-frame clones and lacks some. The sample holds a few hundred thousand clones; roughly 86% are singletons and the top ten take approximately 1.7%. The chain joins TRBV4-1 to TRBJ2-7, with D maybe TRBD2 (5 bases). This sequence originates from a woman between 45 and 65 years old who had recovered from COVID-19. Sequenced input: PBMCs or T cells enriched from blood (not recorded which). As DNA, the CDR3 is TGCGCCAGCAGCCAAGGAGGGTCAGGATCCTACGAGCAGTACTTC. Protein sequence: CASSQGGSGSYEQYF.